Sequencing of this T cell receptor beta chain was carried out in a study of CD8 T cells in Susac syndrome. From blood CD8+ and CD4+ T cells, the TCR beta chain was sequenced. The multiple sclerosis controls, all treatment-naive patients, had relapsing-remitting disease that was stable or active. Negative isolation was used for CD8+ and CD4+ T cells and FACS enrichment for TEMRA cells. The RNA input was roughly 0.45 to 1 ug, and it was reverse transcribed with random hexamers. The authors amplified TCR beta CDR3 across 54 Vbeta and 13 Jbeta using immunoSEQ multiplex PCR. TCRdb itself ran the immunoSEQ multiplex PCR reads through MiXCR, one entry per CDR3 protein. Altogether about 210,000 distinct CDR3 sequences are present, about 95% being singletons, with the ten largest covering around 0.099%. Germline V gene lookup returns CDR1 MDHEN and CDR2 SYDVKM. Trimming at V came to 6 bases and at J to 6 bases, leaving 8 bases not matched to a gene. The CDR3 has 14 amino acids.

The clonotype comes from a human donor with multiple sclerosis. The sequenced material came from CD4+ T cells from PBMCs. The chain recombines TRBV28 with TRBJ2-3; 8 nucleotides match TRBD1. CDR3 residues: CASRPRGPRDTQYF. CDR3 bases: TGTGCCAGCAGACCCAGGGGGCCAAGGGATACGCAGTATTTT. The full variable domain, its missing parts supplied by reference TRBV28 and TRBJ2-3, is DVKVTQSSRYLVKRTGEKVFLECVQDMDHENMFWYRQDPGLGLRLIYFSYDVKMKEKGDIPEGYSVSREKKERFSLILESASTNQTSMYLCASRPRGPRDTQYFGPGTRLTVL.